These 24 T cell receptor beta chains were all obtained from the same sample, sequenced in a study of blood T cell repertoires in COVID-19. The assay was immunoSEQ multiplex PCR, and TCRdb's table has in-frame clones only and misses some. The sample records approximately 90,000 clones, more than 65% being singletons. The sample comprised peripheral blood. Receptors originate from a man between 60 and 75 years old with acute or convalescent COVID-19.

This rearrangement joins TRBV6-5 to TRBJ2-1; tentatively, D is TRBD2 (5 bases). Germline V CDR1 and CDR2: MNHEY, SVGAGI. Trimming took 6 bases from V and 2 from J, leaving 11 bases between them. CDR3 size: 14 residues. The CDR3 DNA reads TGTGCCAGCAGGGAGGTATTGACCTACAATGAGCAGTTCTTC. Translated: CASREVLTYNEQFF.

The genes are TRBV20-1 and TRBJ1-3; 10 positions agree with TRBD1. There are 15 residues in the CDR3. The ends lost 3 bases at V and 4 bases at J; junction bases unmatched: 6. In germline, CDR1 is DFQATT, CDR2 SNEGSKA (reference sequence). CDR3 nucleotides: TGCAGTGCTAGTCCCGGGACAGGGGTAGGAAACACCATATATTTT. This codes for CSASPGTGVGNTIYF.

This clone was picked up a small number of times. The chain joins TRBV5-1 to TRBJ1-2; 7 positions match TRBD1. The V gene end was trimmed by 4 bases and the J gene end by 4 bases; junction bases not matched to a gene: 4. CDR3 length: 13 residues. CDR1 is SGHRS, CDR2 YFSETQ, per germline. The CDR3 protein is CASSPGQSYGYTF. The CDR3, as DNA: TGCGCCAGCAGCCCGGGACAGTCCTATGGCTACACCTTC.

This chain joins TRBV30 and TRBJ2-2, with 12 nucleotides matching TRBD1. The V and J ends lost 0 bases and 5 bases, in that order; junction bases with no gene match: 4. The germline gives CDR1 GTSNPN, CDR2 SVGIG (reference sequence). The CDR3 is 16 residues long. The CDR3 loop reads CAWSVEGQGATGELFF. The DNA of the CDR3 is TGTGCCTGGAGTGTAGAGGGACAGGGGGCAACCGGGGAGCTGTTTTTT. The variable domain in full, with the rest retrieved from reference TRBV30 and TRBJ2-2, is SQTIHQWPATLVQPVGSPLSLECTVEGTSNPNLYWYRQAAGRGLQLLFYSVGIGQISSEVPQNLSASRPQDRQFILSSKKLLLSDSGFYLCAWSVEGQGATGELFFGEGSRLTVL.

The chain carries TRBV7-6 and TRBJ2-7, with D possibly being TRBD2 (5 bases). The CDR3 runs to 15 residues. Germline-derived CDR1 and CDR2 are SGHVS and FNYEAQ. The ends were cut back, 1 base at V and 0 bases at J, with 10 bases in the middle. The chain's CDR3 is CASSLDVSDSYEQYF. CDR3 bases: TGTGCCAGCAGCTTAGACGTTAGCGACTCCTACGAGCAGTACTTC.

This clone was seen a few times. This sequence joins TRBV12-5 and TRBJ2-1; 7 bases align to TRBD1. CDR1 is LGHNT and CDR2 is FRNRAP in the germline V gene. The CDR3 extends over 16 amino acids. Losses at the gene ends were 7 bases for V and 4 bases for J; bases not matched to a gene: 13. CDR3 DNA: TGTGCTAGTGTCGCCCCCTGGGACAGCCTATACAATGAGCAGTTCTTC. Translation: CASVAPWDSLYNEQFF.

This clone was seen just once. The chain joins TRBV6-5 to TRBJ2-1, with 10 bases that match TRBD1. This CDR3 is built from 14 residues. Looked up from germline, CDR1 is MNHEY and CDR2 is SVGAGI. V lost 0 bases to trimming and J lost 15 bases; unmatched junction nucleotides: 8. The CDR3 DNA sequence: TGTGCCAGCAGTTACTCGCTGGGGACAGGGGTGGCGTTCTTC. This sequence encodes CASSYSLGTGVAFF.

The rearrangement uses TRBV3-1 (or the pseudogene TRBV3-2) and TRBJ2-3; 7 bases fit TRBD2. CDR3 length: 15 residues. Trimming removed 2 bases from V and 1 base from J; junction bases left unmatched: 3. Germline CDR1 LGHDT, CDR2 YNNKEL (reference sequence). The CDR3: CASSQRGRGTDTQYF. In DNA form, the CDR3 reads TGTGCCAGCAGCCAACGCGGGAGAGGCACAGATACGCAGTATTTT.

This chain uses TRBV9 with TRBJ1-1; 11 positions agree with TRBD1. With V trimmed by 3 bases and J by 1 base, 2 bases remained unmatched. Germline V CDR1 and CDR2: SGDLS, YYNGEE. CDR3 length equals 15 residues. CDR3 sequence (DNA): TGTGCCAGCAGCGCAGGACAGGGGGCGAACACTGAAGCTTTCTTT. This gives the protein CASSAGQGANTEAFF.

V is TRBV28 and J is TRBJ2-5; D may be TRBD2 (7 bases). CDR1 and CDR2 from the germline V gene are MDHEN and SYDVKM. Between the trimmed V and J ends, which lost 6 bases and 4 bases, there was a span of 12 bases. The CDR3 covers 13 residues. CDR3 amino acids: CASRWGGRETQYF. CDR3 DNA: TGTGCCAGCAGGTGGGGGGGCCGAGAGACCCAGTACTTC.

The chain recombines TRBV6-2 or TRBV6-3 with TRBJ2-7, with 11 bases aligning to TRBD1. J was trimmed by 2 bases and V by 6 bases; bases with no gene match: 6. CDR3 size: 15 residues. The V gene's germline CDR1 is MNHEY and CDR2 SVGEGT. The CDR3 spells CASSLEGQGAYEQYF. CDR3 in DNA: TGTGCCAGCAGCCTTGAGGGACAGGGGGCCTACGAGCAGTACTTC.

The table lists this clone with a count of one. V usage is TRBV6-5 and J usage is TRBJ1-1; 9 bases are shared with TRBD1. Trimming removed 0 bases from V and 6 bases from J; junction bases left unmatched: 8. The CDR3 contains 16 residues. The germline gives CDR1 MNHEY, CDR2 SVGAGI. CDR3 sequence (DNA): TGTGCCAGCAGTTACTCGACAACACAGGGGGCTGCTGAAGCTTTCTTT. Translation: CASSYSTTQGAAEAFF.

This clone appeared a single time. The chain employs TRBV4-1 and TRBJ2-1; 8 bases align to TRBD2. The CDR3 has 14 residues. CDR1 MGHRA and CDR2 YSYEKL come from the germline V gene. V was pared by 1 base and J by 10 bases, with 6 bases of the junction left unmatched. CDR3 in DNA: TGCGCCAGCAGCCAAGTACGGGAGGGGGGCGAGCAGTTCTTC. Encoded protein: CASSQVREGGEQFF.

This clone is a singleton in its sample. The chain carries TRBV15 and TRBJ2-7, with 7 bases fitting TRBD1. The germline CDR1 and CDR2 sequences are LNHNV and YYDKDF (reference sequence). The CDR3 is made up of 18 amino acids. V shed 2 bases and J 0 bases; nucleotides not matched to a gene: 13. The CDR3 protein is CATSRRTSRGQTSYEQYF. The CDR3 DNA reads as TGTGCCACCAGCAGACGCACGTCACGGGGACAGACCTCCTACGAGCAGTACTTC.

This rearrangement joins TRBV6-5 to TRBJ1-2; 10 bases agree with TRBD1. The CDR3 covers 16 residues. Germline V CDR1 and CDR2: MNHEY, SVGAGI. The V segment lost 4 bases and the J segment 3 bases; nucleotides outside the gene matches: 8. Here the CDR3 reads CASSSDRGRHDYGYTF. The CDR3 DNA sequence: TGTGCCAGCAGTTCGGACAGGGGGAGACATGACTATGGCTACACCTTC.

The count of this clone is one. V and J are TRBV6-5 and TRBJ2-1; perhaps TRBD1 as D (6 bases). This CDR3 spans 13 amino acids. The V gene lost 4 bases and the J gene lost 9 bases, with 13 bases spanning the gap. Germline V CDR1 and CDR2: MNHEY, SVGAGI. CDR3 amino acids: CASSSKNRAEQFF. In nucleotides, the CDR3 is TGTGCCAGCAGTTCCAAAAACAGGGCTGAGCAGTTCTTC.

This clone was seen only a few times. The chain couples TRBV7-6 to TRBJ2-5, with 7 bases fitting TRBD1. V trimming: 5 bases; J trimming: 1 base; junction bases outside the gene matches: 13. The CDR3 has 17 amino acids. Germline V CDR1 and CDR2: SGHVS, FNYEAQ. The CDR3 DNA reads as TGTGCCAGCAGCGTGAGACAGGGTTATGCCGCCCAAGAGACCCAGTACTTC. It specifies CASSVRQGYAAQETQYF.

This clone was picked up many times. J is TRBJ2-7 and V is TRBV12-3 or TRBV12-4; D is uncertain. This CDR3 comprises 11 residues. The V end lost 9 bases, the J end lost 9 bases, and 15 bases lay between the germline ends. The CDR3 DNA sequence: TGTGCCAGTTCCTCTAATCGTCGGCAGTACTTC. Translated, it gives CASSSNRRQYF.

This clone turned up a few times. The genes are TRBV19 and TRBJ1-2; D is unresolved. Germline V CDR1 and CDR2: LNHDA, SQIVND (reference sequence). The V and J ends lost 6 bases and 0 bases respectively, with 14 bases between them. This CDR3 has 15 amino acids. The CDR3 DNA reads TGTGCCAGTAGGCCCGCGGGCAGCGCTAACTATGGCTACACCTTC. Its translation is CASRPAGSANYGYTF.

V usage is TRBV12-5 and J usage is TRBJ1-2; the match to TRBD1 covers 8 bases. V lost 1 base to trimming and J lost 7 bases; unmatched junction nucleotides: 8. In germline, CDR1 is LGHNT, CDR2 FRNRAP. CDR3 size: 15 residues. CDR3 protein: CASGLGQGLFGGYTF. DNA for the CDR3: TGTGCTAGTGGTTTGGGACAGGGGCTCTTCGGTGGCTACACCTTC.

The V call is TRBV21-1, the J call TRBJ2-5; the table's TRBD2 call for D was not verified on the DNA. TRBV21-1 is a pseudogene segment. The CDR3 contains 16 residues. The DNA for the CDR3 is TGTGCCAGCAGCAATGTGGGGAGAGGAGGTCAAGAGACCCAGTACTTC. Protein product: CASSNVGRGGQETQYF.

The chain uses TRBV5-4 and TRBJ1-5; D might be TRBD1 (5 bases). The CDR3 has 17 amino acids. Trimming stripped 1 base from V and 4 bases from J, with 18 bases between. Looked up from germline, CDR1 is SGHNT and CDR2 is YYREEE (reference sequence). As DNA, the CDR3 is TGTGCCAGCAGCTTGTATACTCCCGGGGGGGGTAATCAGCCCCAGCATTTT. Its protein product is CASSLYTPGGGNQPQHF.

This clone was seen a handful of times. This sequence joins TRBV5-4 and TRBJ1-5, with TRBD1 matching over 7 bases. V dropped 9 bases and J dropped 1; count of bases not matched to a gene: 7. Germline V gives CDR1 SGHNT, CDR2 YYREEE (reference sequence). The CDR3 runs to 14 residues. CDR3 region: CATEDRRSNQPQHF. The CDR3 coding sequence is TGTGCCACCGAGGACAGGAGGAGCAATCAGCCCCAGCATTTT.

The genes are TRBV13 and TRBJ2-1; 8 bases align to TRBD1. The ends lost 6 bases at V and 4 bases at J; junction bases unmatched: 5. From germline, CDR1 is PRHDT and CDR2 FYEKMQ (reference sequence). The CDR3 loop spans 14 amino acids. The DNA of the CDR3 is TGTGCCAGCAGGACCCGGACAGGGTACAATGAGCAGTTCTTC. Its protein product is CASRTRTGYNEQFF.